Listed here are 25 T cell receptor beta chains from one sample, sequenced in a study of OX40 agonist ivuxolimab in advanced cancers. Here immunoSEQ multiplex PCR was the method, and the copy in TCRdb shows in-frame clones only, minus some. Altogether about 53,000 clones are present, 88% being singletons, with the ten largest covering approximately 10%. The sequenced sample was CD4+ or CD8+ T cells sorted from blood, obtained in a trial of the OX40 agonist ivuxolimab. The origin of the receptors is an adult with an advanced solid tumor such as melanoma, head and neck, liver or kidney cancer.

The J gene is TRBJ2-5, the V gene TRBV7-6; 9 bases agree with TRBD2. The trim removed 5 bases at V and 1 base at J, leaving 2 bases unmatched. Looked up from germline, CDR1 is SGHVS and CDR2 is FNYEAQ. The CDR3 totals 14 residues. Written as DNA, the CDR3 is TGTGCCAGCAGCACACTAGCGGGCCAAGAGACCCAGTACTTC. Protein sequence: CASSTLAGQETQYF.

V and J are TRBV25-1 and TRBJ2-2; the D is unclear. V shed 1 base and J shed 1 base, with 4 bases lying between them. Germline V gives CDR1 MGHDK, CDR2 SYGVNS. The length of the CDR3 is 14 residues. The CDR3: CASSEWWNTGELFF. The CDR3 DNA is TGTGCCAGCAGTGAATGGTGGAACACCGGGGAGCTGTTTTTT.

V and J are TRBV7-3 and TRBJ1-1; D is unclear. The CDR3 is made up of 16 amino acids. Trimming removed 3 bases from V and 5 bases from J, with 19 bases in between. From germline, CDR1 is SGHTA and CDR2 FQGTGA. The CDR3 nucleotides read TGTGCCAGCAGCTTGGGCCGGACGGGCCCTGGGACTGAAGCTTTCTTT. The encoded protein is CASSLGRTGPGTEAFF. Drawing the rest from reference TRBV7-3 and TRBJ1-1, the complete variable domain is GAGVSQTPSNKVTEKGKYVELRCDPISGHTALYWYRQSLGQGPEFLIYFQGTGAADDSGLPNDRFFAVRPEGSVSTLKIQRTERGDSAVYLCASSLGRTGPGTEAFFGQGTRLTVV.

V and J are TRBV4-3 and TRBJ2-7; 8 bases are shared with TRBD2. This CDR3 is built from 16 residues. J lost 0 bases, V lost 2 bases, and 6 bases had no gene match. The germline V gene encodes CDR1 LGHNA and CDR2 YSLEER. The CDR3 nucleotides read TGCGCCAGCAGCCAAATCGGCACTAGCGGCTCCTACGAGCAGTACTTC. Its protein is CASSQIGTSGSYEQYF.

This chain joins TRBV7-9 and TRBJ2-4; tentative D call: TRBD1 (6 bases). The germline V and J ends were trimmed by 5 bases and 0 bases, with 20 bases remaining between them. Germline V gene sequence: CDR1 SEHNR, CDR2 FQNEAQ (reference sequence). CDR3 size: 18 residues. The CDR3 reads CASSPAEPGHLAKNIQYF. The DNA of the CDR3 is TGTGCCAGCAGCCCGGCGGAGCCGGGACACCTAGCCAAAAACATTCAGTACTTC.

CDR3 amino acids: CASGDRGGAEAFF. Here the CDR3 DNA reads TGCGCCAGCGGGGACAGGGGGGGAGCTGAAGCTTTCTTT. The chain is built from TRBV10-2 and TRBJ1-1; 11 bases map to TRBD1. V shed 8 bases, J shed 6 bases, and the junction held 5 bases outside the gene matches. The CDR3 spans 13 residues. Per the germline V gene, CDR1 is WSHSY and CDR2 is SAAADI.

This clone appeared a few times. The CDR3 DNA follows: TGTGCCAGCAGCCAAGACCCAGGGGAGGGACAGGGTCCCTCTGGAAACACCATATATTTT. Protein product: CASSQDPGEGQGPSGNTIYF. The chain couples TRBV14 to TRBJ1-3; 9 bases match TRBD1. Germline V gene lookup returns CDR1 SGHDN and CDR2 FVKESK. This CDR3 is built from 20 residues. V was pared by 0 bases and J by 0 bases, with 12 bases of the junction left unmatched.

V and J are TRBV29-1 and TRBJ1-1, with no clear D. This CDR3 is built from 18 residues. V lost 0 bases, J lost 3 bases, and 23 bases lay in between. The germline gives CDR1 SQVTM, CDR2 ANQGSEA. CDR3 DNA: TGCAGCGTTGAAGATTTCAGTGAGGGATCATCCCTAGACACTGAAGCTTTCTTT. Its protein product is CSVEDFSEGSSLDTEAFF.

This chain joins TRBV28 and TRBJ2-3; 13 bases line up with TRBD2. V dropped 6 bases and J dropped 6; count of bases not matched to a gene: 6. Germline-derived CDR1 and CDR2 are MDHEN and SYDVKM. The CDR3 consists of 15 residues. The CDR3 DNA sequence: TGTGCCAGCAGCATACTAGCGGGAGGGTTGGATACGCAGTATTTT. Translating gives CASSILAGGLDTQYF.

This chain joins TRBV28 and TRBJ2-2; 12 positions match TRBD2. The germline V gene has CDR1 MDHEN and CDR2 SYDVKM. Trimming at V came to 6 bases and at J to 5 bases, leaving 1 base not matched to a gene. This CDR3 is built from 14 residues. In DNA, the CDR3 is TGTGCCAGCAGCCTAGCGGGAGGGACCGGGGAGCTGTTTTTT. Its protein product is CASSLAGGTGELFF.

The chain recombines TRBV5-6 with TRBJ1-1; D call uncertain. The V end lost 1 base, the J end lost 0 bases, and 4 bases lay between the germline ends. Germline V lookup: CDR1 SGHDT, CDR2 YYEEEE. The CDR3 sequence is 13 residues long. Written as DNA, the CDR3 is TGTGCCAGCAGCTTGACAGTGAACACTGAAGCTTTCTTT. Translating gives CASSLTVNTEAFF.

The chain combines TRBV11-2 with TRBJ2-3; D possibly uses TRBD1 or TRBD2 (5 bases each). CDR1 and CDR2 from the germline V gene are SGHAT and FQNNGV. Trimming took 0 bases from V and 4 from J, leaving 14 bases between them. The CDR3 has 16 amino acids. CDR3 region: CASSLEWGKGPDTQYF. The CDR3 DNA sequence: TGTGCCAGCAGCTTAGAATGGGGGAAAGGACCAGATACGCAGTATTTT.

The V call is TRBV7-6, the J call TRBJ2-7, with 8 positions matching TRBD1. The CDR3 extends over 16 amino acids. Germline V gene sequence: CDR1 SGHVS, CDR2 FNYEAQ. V was pared by 2 bases and J by 4 bases, with 10 bases of the junction left unmatched. The CDR3 loop reads CASSLFGDRGPYEQYV. The CDR3 DNA follows: TGTGCCAGCAGCTTATTCGGAGACAGGGGCCCATACGAGCAGTACGTC.

This clone was seen a single time. The sample has other DNA sequences that encode this CDR3 too. This sequence joins TRBV7-9 and TRBJ2-7; a weak D match, TRBD2 (6 bases). Germline CDR1 reads SEHNR; CDR2 reads FQNEAQ (reference sequence). Between the trimmed V and J ends, which lost 4 bases and 3 bases, there was a span of 13 bases. The CDR3 totals 14 residues. The CDR3 nucleotides read TGTGCCAGCAGCTCCGGGACTGGCGGCTACGAGCAGTACTTC. Translating it yields CASSSGTGGYEQYF.

V usage is TRBV4-1 and J usage is TRBJ1-5; D not certain. Trimming took off 1 base at V and 3 bases at J, with 7 bases between the two ends. The CDR3 has 14 residues. Germline CDR1 reads MGHRA; CDR2 reads YSYEKL. The CDR3 DNA reads as TGCGCCAGCAGCCAAGTTAGGGACAATCAGCCCCAGCATTTT. Amino acids: CASSQVRDNQPQHF.

The rearrangement links TRBV13 to TRBJ2-3; a weak D match, TRBD1 (6 bases). This CDR3 spans 15 amino acids. V was shortened by 2 bases and J by 5 bases, with 14 bases between the two germline ends. Germline CDR1 and CDR2: PRHDT and FYEKMQ (reference sequence). The CDR3 coding sequence is TGTGCCAGCAGCTTAATTGAGGGGGAAAGAGATACGCAGTATTTT. This codes for CASSLIEGERDTQYF. The whole variable domain, remainder taken from reference TRBV13 and TRBJ2-3, is AAGVIQSPRHLIKEKRETATLKCYPIPRHDTVYWYQQGPGQDPQFLISFYEKMQSDKGSIPDRFSAQQFSDYHSELNMSSLELGDSALYFCASSLIEGERDTQYFGPGTRLTVL.

The chain is built from TRBV27 and TRBJ2-7; 10 bases match TRBD1. V lost 5 bases to trimming and J lost 2 bases; unmatched junction nucleotides: 15. Germline values: CDR1 MNHEY, CDR2 SMNVEV (reference sequence). This CDR3 contains 18 residues. The CDR3 DNA is TGTGCCAGCAGTACCTCGGGACAGGGGCCCGCTCGAACCTACGAGCAGTACTTC. Protein: CASSTSGQGPARTYEQYF.

The rearrangement uses TRBV7-9 and TRBJ1-6, with D possibly being TRBD1 (5 bases). Germline assignment: CDR1 SEHNR and CDR2 FQNEAQ (reference sequence). This CDR3 is built from 17 residues. The V gene lost 2 bases and the J gene lost 1 base, with 12 bases spanning the gap. CDR3 nucleotide sequence: TGTGCCAGCAGCTTACCTTTGGGGGATTCCTATAATTCACCCCTCCACTTT. Translated: CASSLPLGDSYNSPLHF.

This chain joins TRBV15 and TRBJ1-1; 8 bases align to TRBD1. The CDR3 has 13 amino acids. V dropped 4 bases and J dropped 5; count of bases not matched to a gene: 3. Germline V CDR1 and CDR2: LNHNV, YYDKDF (reference sequence). CDR3 region: CATSIDRGTEAFF. CDR3 coding DNA: TGTGCCACCAGCATAGACAGGGGAACTGAAGCTTTCTTT.

The chain carries TRBV28 and TRBJ1-2; tentative D call: TRBD1 (5 bases). V shed 6 bases and J shed 2 bases, with 13 bases lying between them. The CDR3 is made up of 14 amino acids. Germline V lookup: CDR1 MDHEN, CDR2 SYDVKM. In DNA, the CDR3 is TGTGCCAGCAGGTCCCCTTCAGGGAACTATGGCTACACCTTC. It is translated as CASRSPSGNYGYTF.

This clone turned up a few times. The rearrangement uses TRBV6-6 and TRBJ2-1, with TRBD1 matching 12 bases. Germline CDR1 MNHNY, CDR2 SVGAGI (reference sequence). J gave up 7 bases and V 8 bases, and 12 bases lay outside the gene matches. The CDR3 has 16 amino acids. CDR3 sequence (DNA): TGTGCCAGCGGGGATGTGGGGACAGGGGGCCGGAATGAGCAGTTCTTC. Protein sequence: CASGDVGTGGRNEQFF.

This clone was found once. The CDR3 loop reads CASSDGRSTDTQYF. Here the CDR3 DNA reads TGTGCCAGCAGTGACGGAAGGAGCACAGATACGCAGTATTTT. The chain links TRBV6-1 to TRBJ2-3; D is unresolved. V was clipped by 3 bases and J by 0 bases, with 7 bases between them. Per germline, CDR1 MNHNS and CDR2 SASEGT. The CDR3 covers 14 residues.

V is TRBV7-2 and J is TRBJ2-1; TRBD1 agrees at 8 bases. From germline, CDR1 is SGHTA and CDR2 FQGNSA. This CDR3 comprises 13 residues. V lost 4 bases and J lost 8; bases outside the gene matches: 4. The CDR3 is CASSSSTGDEQFF. For the CDR3, the DNA is TGTGCCAGCAGCTCATCGACAGGGGATGAGCAGTTCTTC.

This clone was counted only a few times. Here the CDR3 DNA reads TGTGCCAGCACCCATCCCCCGGAAGGGACTGAAGCTTTCTTT. This translates into CASTHPPEGTEAFF. The chain is built from TRBV28 and TRBJ1-1; the D is unclear. CDR1 and CDR2 (germline): MDHEN, SYDVKM. V was trimmed by 7 bases and J by 5 bases, leaving 17 bases between them. The CDR3 runs to 14 residues. The full variable domain, in which reference TRBV28 and TRBJ1-1 provide the parts outside the CDR3, is DVKVTQSSRYLVKRTGEKVFLECVQDMDHENMFWYRQDPGLGLRLIYFSYDVKMKEKGDIPEGYSVSREKKERFSLILESASTNQTSMYLCASTHPPEGTEAFFGQGTRLTVV.

V usage is TRBV5-4 and J usage is TRBJ2-3; 14 bases match TRBD2. The germline V gene encodes CDR1 SGHNT and CDR2 YYREEE (reference sequence). Trimming took 2 bases from V and 2 from J; bases not matched to a gene: 10. The CDR3 extends over 19 amino acids. The chain's CDR3 is CASSFTTSGGVGLTDTQYF. The CDR3 DNA follows: TGTGCCAGCAGCTTTACGACTAGCGGGGGGGTAGGTCTCACAGATACGCAGTATTTT. Full variable domain (rest looked up from reference TRBV5-4 and TRBJ2-3): ETGVTQSPTHLIKTRGQQVTLRCSSQSGHNTVSWYQQALGQGPQFIFQYYREEENGRGNFPPRFSGLQFPNYSSELNVNALELDDSALYLCASSFTTSGGVGLTDTQYFGPGTRLTVL.